This T cell receptor beta chain came from a study of blood T cells in healthy people across ages. Study conclusions and caveats: Naive CD4+ cells and diversity were both higher in long-lived donors than in aged donors.

As concerns this clonotype: Antigen unknown.

A second about 6 to 12 cycle PCR used barcoded and J-beta primers. One entry per CDR3 protein, called by TCRdb with MiXCR from the 5' RACE reads. There are nearly 1 million distinct CDR3 sequences in the sample; roughly 51% occur only once, and around a fifth lies in the top ten. Between the trimmed V and J ends, which lost 3 bases and 4 bases, there was a span of 13 bases. There are 14 residues in the CDR3. Germline-derived CDR1 and CDR2 are SGHRS and YFSETQ. The rearrangement uses TRBV5-1 and TRBJ1-2; D unclear. Sequencing was done on a sample of blood. The sequence was collected from a woman aged 55-70 years in good health. The DNA of the CDR3 is TGCGCCAGCAGCTCGGTAGAACCACCCTATGGCTACACCTTC. This encodes CASSSVEPPYGYTF.